Listed below are T cell receptor beta chains from one sample, sequenced in a study of T cell responses to AZD1222 COVID-19 vaccine. This table comes from immunoSEQ multiplex PCR, and its TCRdb copy is limited to in-frame clones, with some not included. The sample records 100,000 to 150,000 clones, 75% to 95% being singletons. Here the sequenced sample was peripheral blood, taken 28 days after the second AZD1222 dose. Receptors originate from an adult who received the AZD1222 COVID-19 vaccine. Each CDR3 is given with its conserved first and last residue. The D gene is left open where the match is weak. Clone size appears in some rows only: once, few, many, or a class for an expanded clone.

clone_size j_call v_call d_call cdr3_aa cdr3_nt
. TRBJ2-2 TRBV12-3/TRBV12-4 . CASKIPNTGELFF TGTGCCAGCAAAATCCCCAACACCGGGGAGCTGTTTTTT
. TRBJ1-2 TRBV2 . CASSEGPVGGYTF TGTGCCAGCAGTGAAGGGCCAGTTGGGGGCTACACCTTC
. TRBJ2-3 TRBV11-2 TRBD2 CASSPIGRDTQYF TGTGCCAGCAGCCCCATCGGGAGGGATACGCAGTATTTT
. TRBJ1-5 TRBV27 . CASSPQGSNQPQHF TGTGCCAGCAGTCCACAGGGTAGCAATCAGCCCCAGCATTTT
. TRBJ1-1 TRBV24-1 TRBD1 CATSAGTGLGAFF TGTGCCACCAGTGCCGGGACAGGGCTGGGAGCTTTCTTT
. TRBJ2-1 TRBV5-1 TRBD2 CASSASRDLAGLSYNEQFF TGCGCCAGCAGCGCGAGTAGAGATCTAGCGGGCCTTTCCTACAATGAGCAGTTCTTC
. TRBJ1-2 TRBV2 TRBD1 CASSAGQGVYIAYGYTF TGTGCCAGCAGCGCAGGACAGGGGGTCTACATCGCCTATGGCTACACCTTC
. TRBJ1-1 TRBV19 . CASSPYMNTEAFF TGTGCCAGTAGTCCGTACATGAACACTGAAGCTTTCTTT
once TRBJ2-1 TRBV19 . CASSIEATAYNEQFF TGTGCCAGTAGTATAGAAGCGACGGCCTACAATGAGCAGTTCTTC
. TRBJ2-7 TRBV2 . CASRQGIGFYEQYF TGTGCCAGCAGACAGGGAATTGGTTTCTACGAGCAGTACTTC
. TRBJ2-1 TRBV4-1 . CASSQQTGRVASEQFF TGCGCCAGCAGCCAGCAGACAGGGAGGGTAGCGAGTGAGCAGTTCTTC
. TRBJ1-1 TRBV7-2 . CASSLGTAMNTEAFF TGTGCCAGCAGCTTAGGGACAGCTATGAACACTGAAGCTTTCTTT
. TRBJ2-7 TRBV6-6 . CASSSYGYIRYEQYF TGTGCCAGCAGCAGTTACGGGTATATACGCTACGAGCAGTACTTC
. TRBJ2-1 TRBV19 . CASSMTRDNEQFF TGTGCCAGTAGTATGACCAGGGACAATGAGCAGTTCTTC
. TRBJ2-3 TRBV4-3 TRBD2 CASSQGAGASTDTQYF TGCGCCAGCAGCCAAGGGGCGGGAGCTAGCACAGATACGCAGTATTTT
. TRBJ1-5 TRBV6-1 . CASSKGRLYSNQPQHF TGTGCCAGCAGTAAAGGACGGTTATATAGCAATCAGCCCCAGCATTTT
. TRBJ2-5 TRBV11-2 TRBD2 CASSPGVAGGRETQYF TGTGCCAGCAGCCCTGGGGTAGCGGGAGGCAGGGAGACCCAGTACTTC
once TRBJ1-2 TRBV7-9 . CAAGTGRGYTF TGTGCCGCCGGAACAGGGCGAGGCTACACCTTC
once TRBJ1-2 TRBV2 . CASRENTYYGYTF TGTGCCAGCAGGGAAAACACTTACTATGGCTACACCTTC
. TRBJ2-6 TRBV2 . CASRRRGREYSGANVLTF TGTGCCAGCAGACGCCGGGGCAGAGAATACTCTGGGGCCAACGTCCTGACTTTC
. TRBJ1-2 TRBV18 TRBD1 CASSPPATGTYGYTF TGTGCCAGCTCACCCCCGGCGACAGGGACCTATGGCTACACCTTC